Listed below are T cell receptor beta chains from one sample, sequenced in a study of blood T cell repertoires in COVID-19. Libraries were prepared by immunoSEQ multiplex PCR; TCRdb keeps only in-frame clonotypes and omits some of them. Of 200,000 to 250,000 clones listed, 85% to 90% were seen once; the top ten hold over 1%. Material: PBMCs or T cells enriched from blood (not recorded which). The receptors were sampled from a man between 25 and 39 years old who had recovered from COVID-19. CDR3s include the opening cysteine and the closing phenylalanine or tryptophan. A D gene is named only where the DNA matches it firmly. The listing skips clone size in some rows; elsewhere it reads once, few, many or a size class.

NA TRBJ2-7 NA TRBV11-2 TGTGCCAGCAGCACCCTAAAGGGAGTTTACGAGCAGTACTTC CASSTLKGVYEQYF
TRBD1 TRBJ2-1 NA TRBV2 TGTGCCAGCAGTACACAGGGGGCTGAGCAGTTCTTC CASSTQGAEQFF
NA TRBJ2-7 NA TRBV5-1 TGCGCCAGCAGCTTGGGTGGGGGCAAAACTTACGAGCAGTACTTC CASSLGGGKTYEQYF
TRBD1 TRBJ1-4 NA TRBV7-9 TGTGCCAGCAGCCCAGGGGGCAATAATGAAAAACTGTTTTTT CASSPGGNNEKLFF
TRBD1 TRBJ1-5 NA TRBV19 TGTGCCAGTAGTATGAGGACAGGGGGGATTGGCAATCAGCCCCAGCATTTT CASSMRTGGIGNQPQHF
TRBD2 TRBJ2-2 NA TRBV5-4 TGTGCCAGCAGCTCAGCTAGCGGGAGGTCCACCGGGGAGCTGTTTTTT CASSSASGRSTGELFF
TRBD1 TRBJ1-5 NA TRBV28 TGTGCCGGCAGGACAGGGGGCGGCAATCAGCCCCAGCATTTT CAGRTGGGNQPQHF
TRBD1 TRBJ2-1 few TRBV27 TGTGCCAGCAGAGGACAGGGGGGAGATGAGCAGTTCTTC CASRGQGGDEQFF
TRBD1 TRBJ1-2 few TRBV11-2 TGTGCCAGCAGCTTAGGGCGAGGGGGCCCGGGGGGCTACACCTTC CASSLGRGGPGGYTF
TRBD1 TRBJ1-2 NA TRBV18 TGTGCCAGCTCACTATCCGGGACAGACATAGGTGGCTACACCTTC CASSLSGTDIGGYTF
TRBD2 TRBJ2-3 once TRBV18 TGTGCCAGCTCACCACGACTAGCGGGAGAGGGAGATACGCAGTATTTT CASSPRLAGEGDTQYF
TRBD2 TRBJ2-7 NA TRBV19 TGTGCCAGTAGAGCGGGAGGCTCCTACGAGCAGTACTTC CASRAGGSYEQYF
NA TRBJ1-5 NA TRBV7-8 TGTGCCAGCAGCTTAGCAAGAGATCAGCCCCAGCATTTT CASSLARDQPQHF
TRBD1 TRBJ2-1 NA TRBV28 TGTGCCAGCAGTTTTCGAGGAGGGACAGGGAATGAGCAGTTCTTC CASSFRGGTGNEQFF
TRBD1 TRBJ1-2 NA TRBV11-2 TGTGCCAGCAGCTTAGCGGTAACCGGGACAGGGGATTCCTGGTATGGCTACACCTTC CASSLAVTGTGDSWYGYTF
TRBD2 TRBJ2-7 NA TRBV29-1 TGCAGCGTTGAAGATACTAGCGGGAGTTACGAGCAGTACTTC CSVEDTSGSYEQYF
TRBD1 TRBJ1-2 NA TRBV19 TGTGCCAGTAGGGCCGGGACAGAGCATGGCTACACCTTC CASRAGTEHGYTF
TRBD2 TRBJ2-1 NA TRBV6-2/TRBV6-3 TGTGCCAGCAGTTACTTAGCGGGGCGGGATGAGCAGTTCTTC CASSYLAGRDEQFF
TRBD1 TRBJ2-7 NA TRBV5-4 TGTGCCAGCAGCTTAGGGGCCGGGACAGGGCCCTACGAGCAGTACTTC CASSLGAGTGPYEQYF
TRBD2 TRBJ2-7 NA TRBV10-3 TGTGCCATCAGAACCGGGACGGCTACGCTAGGGACTAGCGGGGGGGCCGGGTACGAGCAGTACTTC CAIRTGTATLGTSGGAGYEQYF
NA TRBJ1-3 NA TRBV7-5 TGTGCCCAAAGGGAGAAGGGTTCTGGAAACACCATATATTTT CAQREKGSGNTIYF
TRBD2 TRBJ2-7 NA TRBV4-2 TGTGCCAGCAGCCAAGATGGCCTAGCGGGATTCTACGAGCAGTACTTC CASSQDGLAGFYEQYF
TRBD2 TRBJ2-5 once TRBV11-2 TGTGCCAGCAGCTTAGTCCCTAGCGGGGAGACCCAGTACTTC CASSLVPSGETQYF
TRBD1 TRBJ1-2 once TRBV18 TGTGCCAGCTCATTACAGGGGGACTATGGCTACACCTTC CASSLQGDYGYTF
TRBD1 TRBJ2-5 once TRBV29-1 TGCAGCGTAGTCCCGGGACAGGGGCCGGGAGAGACCCAGTACTTC CSVVPGQGPGETQYF
NA TRBJ1-6 NA TRBV4-1 TGCGCCAGCAGCCAAACAATCAGTTCACCCCTCCACTTT CASSQTISSPLHF
NA TRBJ1-6 NA TRBV28 TGTGCCAGCGCCAATAGTGGTTCACCCCTCCACTTT CASANSGSPLHF
NA TRBJ1-3 NA TRBV21-1 TGTGCCAGCAGTCCCCGGACATCTAAAACCTCTGGAAACACCATATATTTT CASSPRTSKTSGNTIYF
TRBD2 TRBJ2-3 NA TRBV10-3 TGTGCCATCAGCGAACGGGGGGGCAGCACAGATACGCAGTATTTT CAISERGGSTDTQYF
NA TRBJ2-3 NA TRBV5-1 TGCGCCAGCACCGGGGGACTCCCAACAGATACGCAGTATTTT CASTGGLPTDTQYF
NA TRBJ2-2 NA TRBV4-1 TGCGCCAGCAGCCAAGAATCCCCGGGCGGGGCCTCGAACACCGGGGAGCTGTTTTTT CASSQESPGGASNTGELFF
TRBD1 TRBJ2-4 NA TRBV15 TGTGCCACCAGCAGTACAGGGGTGGGAGCCAAAAACATTCAGTACTTC CATSSTGVGAKNIQYF
NA TRBJ1-5 NA TRBV7-6 TGTGCCAGCAGCTCCTCACCTTCGCGGGCGGGCCAGCCCCAGCATTTT CASSSSPSRAGQPQHF
NA TRBJ2-2 once TRBV30 TGTGCCTGGAGTGCTGCCGGGGAGCTGTTTTTT CAWSAAGELFF
TRBD1 TRBJ1-2 NA TRBV5-4 TGTGCCAGCAGCCTAGGACAGGGGGCTGTTCCCCGCTATGGCTACACCTTC CASSLGQGAVPRYGYTF
TRBD1 TRBJ1-2 once TRBV6-5 TGTGCCAGCAGTCCTGGACAGGGAAATGGCTACACCTTC CASSPGQGNGYTF
NA TRBJ2-2 NA TRBV4-1 TGCGCCAGCAGCCAAGGGCGAGGGAACACCGGGGAGCTGTTTTTT CASSQGRGNTGELFF
NA TRBJ1-6 NA TRBV9 TGTGCCAGCAGCCCCGGACTCTCAATAGGTTCACCCCTCCACTTT CASSPGLSIGSPLHF
TRBD1 TRBJ1-1 once TRBV10-3 TGTGCCATCAGTGAACGGACAGGGAACACTGAAGCTTTCTTT CAISERTGNTEAFF
TRBD2 TRBJ2-3 NA TRBV5-1 TGCGCCAGCAGCCCACGGGGGAGCGGGAGGACAGATACGCAGTATTTT CASSPRGSGRTDTQYF